The 3 T cell receptor beta chains listed next were all sequenced from one sample in a study of identical twins. MiXCR was run by TCRdb on the 5' RACE reads, yielding one entry per CDR3 protein. Among fewer than 900,000 distinct CDR3 sequences listed, 18% were seen once. The same sample was also used in a study of T cells expressing NK-cell markers.

Sequenced: PBMCs. These receptor sequences come from a woman aged 18 to 35 in good health.

With regard to this clonotype: Germline is not matched at one junction end, which may reflect a read error. V and J are TRBV7-9 and TRBJ2-1; TRBD2 is a possible D gene (5 bases). Germline CDR1 SEHNR, CDR2 FQNEAQ (reference sequence). This CDR3 region has 11 residues. CDR3 bases: TGTGCCAGCAGCTTAGTGGGCGGGCTCGAATTC. It yields the protein CASSLVGGLEF.

This clonotype was counted a few times. The genes are TRBV5-1 and TRBJ2-1, with a tentative D call TRBD2 (5 bases). V was pared by 4 bases and J by 10 bases, with 15 bases between. Germline V gene lookup returns CDR1 SGHRS and CDR2 YFSETQ. The CDR3 spans 13 residues. CDR3 DNA sequence: TGCGCCAGCAGCGCGCCGCCACTAGACGAGCAGTTCTTC. It specifies CASSAPPLDEQFF.

The chain recombines TRBV10-1 with TRBJ1-2; D call uncertain. Trimming shortened V by 4 bases and J by 5 bases, and 8 bases separated the two germline ends. This CDR3 is built from 12 residues. Germline V gene lookup returns CDR1 WNHNN and CDR2 SYGVQD (reference sequence). CDR3 sequence reads: CASSVADYGYTF. The CDR3 nucleotides read TGCGCCAGCAGTGTGGCTGATTATGGCTACACCTTC.